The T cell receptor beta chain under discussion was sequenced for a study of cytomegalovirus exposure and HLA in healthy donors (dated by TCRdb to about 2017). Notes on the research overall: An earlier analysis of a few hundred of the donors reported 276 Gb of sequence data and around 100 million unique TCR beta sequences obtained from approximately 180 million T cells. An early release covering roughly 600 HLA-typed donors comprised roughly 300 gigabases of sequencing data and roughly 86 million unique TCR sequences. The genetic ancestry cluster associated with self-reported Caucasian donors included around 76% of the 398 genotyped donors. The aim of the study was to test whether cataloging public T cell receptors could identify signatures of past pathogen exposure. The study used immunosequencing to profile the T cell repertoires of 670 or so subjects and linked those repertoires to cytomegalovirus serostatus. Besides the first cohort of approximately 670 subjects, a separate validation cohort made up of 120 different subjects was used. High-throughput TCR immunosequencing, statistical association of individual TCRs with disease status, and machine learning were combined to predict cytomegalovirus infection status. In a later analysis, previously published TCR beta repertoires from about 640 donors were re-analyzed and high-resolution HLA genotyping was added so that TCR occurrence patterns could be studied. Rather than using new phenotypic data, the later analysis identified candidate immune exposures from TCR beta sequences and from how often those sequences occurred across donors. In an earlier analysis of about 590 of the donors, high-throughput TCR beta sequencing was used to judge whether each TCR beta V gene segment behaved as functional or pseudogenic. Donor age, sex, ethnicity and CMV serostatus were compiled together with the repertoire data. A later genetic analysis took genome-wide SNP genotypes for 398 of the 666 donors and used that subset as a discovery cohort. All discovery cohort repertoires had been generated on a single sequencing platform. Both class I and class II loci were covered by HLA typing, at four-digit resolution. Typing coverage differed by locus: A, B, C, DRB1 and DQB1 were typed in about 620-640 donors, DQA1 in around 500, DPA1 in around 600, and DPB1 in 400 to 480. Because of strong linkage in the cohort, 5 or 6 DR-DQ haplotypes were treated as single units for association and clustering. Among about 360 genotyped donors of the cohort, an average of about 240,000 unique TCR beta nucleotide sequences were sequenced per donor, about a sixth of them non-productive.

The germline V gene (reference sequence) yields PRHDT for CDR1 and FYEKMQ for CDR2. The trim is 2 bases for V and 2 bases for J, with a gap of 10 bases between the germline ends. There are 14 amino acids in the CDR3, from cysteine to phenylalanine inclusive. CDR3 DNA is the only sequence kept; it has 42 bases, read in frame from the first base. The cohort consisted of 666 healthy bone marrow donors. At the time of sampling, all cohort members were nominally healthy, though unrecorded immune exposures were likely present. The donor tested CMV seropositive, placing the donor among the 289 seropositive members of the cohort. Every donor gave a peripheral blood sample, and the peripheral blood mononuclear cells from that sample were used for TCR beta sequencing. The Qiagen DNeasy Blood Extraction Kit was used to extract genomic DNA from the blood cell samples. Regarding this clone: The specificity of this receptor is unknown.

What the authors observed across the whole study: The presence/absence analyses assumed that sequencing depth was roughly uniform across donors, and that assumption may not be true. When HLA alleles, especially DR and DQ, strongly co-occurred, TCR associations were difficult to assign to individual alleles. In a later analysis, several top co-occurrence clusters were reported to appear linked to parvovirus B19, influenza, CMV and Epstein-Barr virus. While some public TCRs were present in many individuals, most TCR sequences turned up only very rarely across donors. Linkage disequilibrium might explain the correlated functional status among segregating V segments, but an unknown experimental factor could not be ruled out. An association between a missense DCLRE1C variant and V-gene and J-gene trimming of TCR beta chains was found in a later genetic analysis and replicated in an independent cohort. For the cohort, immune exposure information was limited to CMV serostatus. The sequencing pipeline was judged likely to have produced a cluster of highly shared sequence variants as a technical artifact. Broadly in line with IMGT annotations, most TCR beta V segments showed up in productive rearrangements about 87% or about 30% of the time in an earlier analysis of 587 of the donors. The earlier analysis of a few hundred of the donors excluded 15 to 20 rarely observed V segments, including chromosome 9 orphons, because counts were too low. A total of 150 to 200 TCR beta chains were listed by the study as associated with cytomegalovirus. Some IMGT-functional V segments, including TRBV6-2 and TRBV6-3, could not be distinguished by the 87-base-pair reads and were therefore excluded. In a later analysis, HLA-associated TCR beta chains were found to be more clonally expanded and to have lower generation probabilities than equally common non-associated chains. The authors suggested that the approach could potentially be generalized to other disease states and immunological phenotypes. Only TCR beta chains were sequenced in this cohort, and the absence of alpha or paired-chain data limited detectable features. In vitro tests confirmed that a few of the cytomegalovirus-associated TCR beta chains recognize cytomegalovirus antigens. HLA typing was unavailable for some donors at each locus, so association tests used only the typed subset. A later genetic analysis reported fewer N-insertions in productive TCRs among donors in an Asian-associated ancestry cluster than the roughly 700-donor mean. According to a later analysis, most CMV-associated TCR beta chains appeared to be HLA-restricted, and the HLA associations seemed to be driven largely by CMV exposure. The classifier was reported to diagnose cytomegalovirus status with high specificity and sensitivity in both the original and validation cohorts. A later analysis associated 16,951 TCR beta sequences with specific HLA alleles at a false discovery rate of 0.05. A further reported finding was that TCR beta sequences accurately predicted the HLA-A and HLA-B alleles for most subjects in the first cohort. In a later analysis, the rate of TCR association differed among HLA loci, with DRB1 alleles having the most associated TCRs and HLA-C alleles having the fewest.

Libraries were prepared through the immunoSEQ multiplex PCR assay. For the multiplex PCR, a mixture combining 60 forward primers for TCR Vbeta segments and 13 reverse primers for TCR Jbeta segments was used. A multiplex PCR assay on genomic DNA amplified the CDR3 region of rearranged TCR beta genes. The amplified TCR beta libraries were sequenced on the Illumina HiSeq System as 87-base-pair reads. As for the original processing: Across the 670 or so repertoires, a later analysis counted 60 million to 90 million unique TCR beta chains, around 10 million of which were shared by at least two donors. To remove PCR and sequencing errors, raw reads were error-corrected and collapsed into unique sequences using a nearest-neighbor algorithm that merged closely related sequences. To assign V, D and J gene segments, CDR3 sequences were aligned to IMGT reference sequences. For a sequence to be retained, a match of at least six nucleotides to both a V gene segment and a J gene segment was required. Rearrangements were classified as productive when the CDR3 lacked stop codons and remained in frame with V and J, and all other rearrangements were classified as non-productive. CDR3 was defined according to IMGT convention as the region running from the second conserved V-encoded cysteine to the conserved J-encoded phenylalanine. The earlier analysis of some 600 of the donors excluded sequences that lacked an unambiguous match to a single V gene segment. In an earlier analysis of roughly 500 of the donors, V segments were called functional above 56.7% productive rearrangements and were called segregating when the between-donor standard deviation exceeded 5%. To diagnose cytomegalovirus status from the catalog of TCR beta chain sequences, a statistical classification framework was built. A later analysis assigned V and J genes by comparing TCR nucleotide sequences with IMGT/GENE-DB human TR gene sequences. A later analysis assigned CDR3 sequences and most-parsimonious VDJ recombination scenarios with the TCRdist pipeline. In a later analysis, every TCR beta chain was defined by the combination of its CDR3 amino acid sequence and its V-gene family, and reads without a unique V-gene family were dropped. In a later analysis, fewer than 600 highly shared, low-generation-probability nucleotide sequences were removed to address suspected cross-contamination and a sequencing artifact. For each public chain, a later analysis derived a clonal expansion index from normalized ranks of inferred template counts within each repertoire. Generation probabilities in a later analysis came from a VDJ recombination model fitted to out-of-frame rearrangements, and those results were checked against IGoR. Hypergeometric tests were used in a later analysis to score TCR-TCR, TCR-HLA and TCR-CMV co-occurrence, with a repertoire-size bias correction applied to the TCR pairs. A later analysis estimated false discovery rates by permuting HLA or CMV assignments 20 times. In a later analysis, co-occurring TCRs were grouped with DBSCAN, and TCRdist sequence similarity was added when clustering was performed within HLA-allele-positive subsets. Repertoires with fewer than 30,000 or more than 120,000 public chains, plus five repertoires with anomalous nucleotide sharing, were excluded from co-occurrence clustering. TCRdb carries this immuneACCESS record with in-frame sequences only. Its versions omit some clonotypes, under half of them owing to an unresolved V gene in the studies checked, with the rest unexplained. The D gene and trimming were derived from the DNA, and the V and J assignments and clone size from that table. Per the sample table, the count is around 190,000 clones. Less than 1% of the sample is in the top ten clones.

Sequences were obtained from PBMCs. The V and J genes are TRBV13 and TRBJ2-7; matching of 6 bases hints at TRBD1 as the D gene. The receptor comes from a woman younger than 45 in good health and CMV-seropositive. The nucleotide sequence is TGTGCCAGCAGCTTACTGGACAGAGCCTACGAGCAGTACTTC. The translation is CASSLLDRAYEQYF.